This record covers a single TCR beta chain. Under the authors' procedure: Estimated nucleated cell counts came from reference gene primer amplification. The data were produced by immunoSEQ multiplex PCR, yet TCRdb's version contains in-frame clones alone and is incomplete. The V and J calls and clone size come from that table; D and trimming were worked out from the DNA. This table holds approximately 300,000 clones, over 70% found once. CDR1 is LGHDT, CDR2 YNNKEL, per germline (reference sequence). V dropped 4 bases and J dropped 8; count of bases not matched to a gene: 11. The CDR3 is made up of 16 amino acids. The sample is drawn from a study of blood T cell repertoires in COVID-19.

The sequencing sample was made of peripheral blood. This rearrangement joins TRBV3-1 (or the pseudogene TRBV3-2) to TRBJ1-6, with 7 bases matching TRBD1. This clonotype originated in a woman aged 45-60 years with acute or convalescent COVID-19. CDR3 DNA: TGTGCCAGCAGCCGCTTACAGGGGCCGGGTGATTCACCCCTCCACTTT. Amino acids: CASSRLQGPGDSPLHF.